The source of this TCR beta chain is a study of blood T cell repertoires in COVID-19. Whole-study context: From the United States, Italy and Spain came samples of acute and convalescent COVID-19. Sources were T cells, B-cell-depleted T cells, or PBMCs; the material itself was cDNA or gDNA.

Original methodology: Amplifying reference gene primers gave estimates of nucleated cell counts. Sequencing was performed with immunoSEQ multiplex PCR; in TCRdb, only in-frame clones are kept and a portion is missing. V and J calls and clone size are as listed in that table; D and trimming were resolved from the DNA. The data contain around 130,000 clones, around 80% of them singletons. Trimming stripped 1 base from V and 5 bases from J, with 8 bases between. The CDR3 spans 14 residues. Per the germline V gene, CDR1 is MNHEY and CDR2 is SMNVEV (reference sequence). This receptor was identified in an older man with acute or convalescent COVID-19. The rearrangement uses TRBV27 and TRBJ2-2, with D hard to call. The sample taken for sequencing was peripheral blood. DNA for the CDR3: TGTGCCAGCAGTTTATTTTCAGGAACCGGGGAGCTGTTTTTT. Translating gives CASSLFSGTGELFF.